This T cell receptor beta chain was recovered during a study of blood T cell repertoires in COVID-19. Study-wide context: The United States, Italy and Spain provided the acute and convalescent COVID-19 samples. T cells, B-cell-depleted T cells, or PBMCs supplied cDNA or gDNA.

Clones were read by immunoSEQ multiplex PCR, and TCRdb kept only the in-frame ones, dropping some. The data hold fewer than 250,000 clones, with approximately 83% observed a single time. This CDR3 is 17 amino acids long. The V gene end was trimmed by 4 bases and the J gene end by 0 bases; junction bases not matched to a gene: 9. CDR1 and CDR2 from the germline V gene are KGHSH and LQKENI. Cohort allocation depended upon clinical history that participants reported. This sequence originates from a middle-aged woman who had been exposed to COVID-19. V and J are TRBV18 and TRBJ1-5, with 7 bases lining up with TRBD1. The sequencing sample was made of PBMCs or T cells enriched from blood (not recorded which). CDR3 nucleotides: TGTGCCAGCTCACAAACTCAGGGGGTCGATAGCAATCAGCCCCAGCATTTT. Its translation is CASSQTQGVDSNQPQHF.